These T cell receptor beta chains were read from a single sample in a study of OX40 agonist ivuxolimab in advanced cancers. Assay used: immunoSEQ multiplex PCR; TCRdb lists only in-frame clones, some missing. This table has 83,000 or so clones, 70% to 90% appearing once. The material sequenced was CD4+ or CD8+ T cells sorted from blood, taken in a trial of the OX40 agonist ivuxolimab. The receptor source for this set is an adult with an advanced solid tumor such as melanoma, head and neck, liver or kidney cancer. CDR3s include the opening cysteine and the closing phenylalanine or tryptophan. Fields, in order: CDR3 length, J gene, V gene, CDR3 protein.

14 | TRBJ1-2 | TRBV4-1 | CASSQGFLLGGYTF
16 | TRBJ2-1 | TRBV7-2 | CASSLASSGLNNEQFF
15 | TRBJ2-3 | TRBV9 | CASSVGGGLVDTQYF
13 | TRBJ1-1 | TRBV18 | CASSAGPRTEAFF
14 | TRBJ1-4 | TRBV6-6 | CASVRSAWNEKLFF
13 | TRBJ2-7 | TRBV5-4 | CASSSANLYEQYF
14 | TRBJ2-3 | TRBV7-2 | CASSFSSRTDTQYF
15 | TRBJ1-5 | TRBV7-2 | CASAGGYYSNQPQHF
14 | TRBJ1-3 | TRBV7-2 | CASSLHSTGNTIYF
15 | TRBJ2-7 | TRBV6-6 | CASRVLAGGTYEQYF
16 | TRBJ1-4 | TRBV11-2 | CASSLARGRSDEKLFF
14 | TRBJ1-2 | TRBV19 | CASKLAGEQLGYTF
19 | TRBJ2-2 | TRBV7-9 | CASSPASASGRAWTGELFF
15 | . | TRBV19 | CASRQTTGVNYEQYF
15 | TRBJ2-5 | TRBV19 | CASSRVAQGSETQYF
16 | TRBJ2-7 | TRBV5-4 | CASSSETSGYSYEQYF
15 | TRBJ2-7 | TRBV7-2 | CASSLGTGAMGEQYF
17 | TRBJ2-7 | TRBV11-2 | CASSPKGLAGNFHEQYF
15 | TRBJ2-5 | TRBV19 | CASSIGLAVQETQYF
15 | TRBJ2-3 | TRBV7-9 | CASSILAGNTDTQYF
13 | TRBJ2-2 | TRBV30 | CAWTVAGGFGAVF
13 | TRBJ2-4 | TRBV14 | CASSLSGRNIQYF
15 | TRBJ2-7 | TRBV11-2 | CASSLEGHGGFEQYF
15 | TRBJ2-4 | TRBV30 | CAWSGGAIVKNIQYF
21 | TRBJ2-5 | TRBV7-3 | CASSLTDLAGGPEEAQETQYF
15 | TRBJ2-7 | TRBV5-4 | CASSLMGAGTYEQYF
14 | TRBJ2-5 | TRBV5-1 | CASSFSGGQETQYF
15 | TRBJ2-5 | TRBV5-4 | CASSSPVRGQETQYF
14 | TRBJ1-1 | TRBV6-5 | CASRSGTGKTEAFF
17 | TRBJ2-7 | TRBV5-1 | CASSFRGRQGIPYEQYF
16 | TRBJ2-5 | TRBV5-1 | CASTLSPGGRSGTQYF
13 | TRBJ1-2 | TRBV28 | CASTRGTAYGYTF
14 | TRBJ1-1 | TRBV6-5 | CASTPGTANTEAFF
14 | TRBJ2-3 | TRBV6-6 | CASSRSGSTDTQYF
16 | TRBJ2-7 | TRBV11-2 | CASSLAHQTRSYEQYF
13 | TRBJ1-6 | TRBV6-5 | CASSGEGDSPLHF
15 | TRBJ2-7 | TRBV7-7 | CASSRTGTGGYEQYF
14 | TRBJ1-2 | TRBV18 | CASSRGQQLGGYTF
14 | TRBJ2-2 | TRBV29-1 | CSSRTGGYTGELFF
14 | TRBJ2-4 | TRBV30 | CAWSVGTGRNIQYF
15 | TRBJ2-5 | TRBV5-1 | CASSPTGGALETQYF
15 | TRBJ2-6 | TRBV6-6 | CASTHPGSGANVLTF
12 | TRBJ1-2 | TRBV6-6 | CASSYSTSGYTF
16 | TRBJ1-2 | TRBV7-9 | CASSLGAGRDIYGYTF
9 | TRBJ1-2 | TRBV6-4 | CASWEGVTF
14 | TRBJ1-2 | TRBV6-6 | CASSYLGTGGGYTF